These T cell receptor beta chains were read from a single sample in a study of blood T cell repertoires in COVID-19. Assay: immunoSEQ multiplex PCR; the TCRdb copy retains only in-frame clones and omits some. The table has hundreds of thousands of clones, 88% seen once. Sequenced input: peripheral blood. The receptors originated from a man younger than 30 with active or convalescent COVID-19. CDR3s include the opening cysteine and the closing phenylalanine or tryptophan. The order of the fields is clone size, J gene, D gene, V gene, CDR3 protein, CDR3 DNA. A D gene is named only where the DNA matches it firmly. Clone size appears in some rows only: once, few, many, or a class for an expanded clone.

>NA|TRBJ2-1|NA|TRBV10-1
CASSDSGTLTDEQFF
TGCGCCAGCAGTGATTCCGGGACACTAACCGATGAGCAGTTCTTC
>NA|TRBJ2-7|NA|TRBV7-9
CASSPRGDPYEQYF
TGTGCCAGCAGCCCCAGGGGGGATCCCTACGAGCAGTACTTC
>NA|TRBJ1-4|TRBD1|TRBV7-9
CASSLATGDLSLGSEKLFF
TGTGCCAGCAGCCTAGCTACAGGGGACCTGTCATTAGGATCTGAAAAACTGTTTTTT
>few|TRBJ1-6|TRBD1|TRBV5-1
CASSRTGPNSPLHF
TGCGCCAGCAGCAGGACAGGGCCGAATTCACCCCTCCACTTT
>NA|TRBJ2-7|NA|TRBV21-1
CASSPPSQVIYEQYF
TGTGCCAGCAGCCCCCCCTCACAGGTCATCTACGAGCAGTACTTC
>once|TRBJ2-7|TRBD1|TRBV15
CATSRDRQGPYEQYF
TGTGCCACCAGCAGAGACAGACAGGGCCCCTACGAGCAGTACTTC
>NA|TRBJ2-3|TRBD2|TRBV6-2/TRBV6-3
CASSTGLAGSDTQYF
TGTGCCAGCAGCACGGGACTAGCGGGGTCGGATACGCAGTATTTT
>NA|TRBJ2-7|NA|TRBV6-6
CASSWDTDEQYF
TGTGCCAGCAGTTGGGACACTGACGAGCAGTACTTC
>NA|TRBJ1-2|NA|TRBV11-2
CASSLVSRGGTF
TGTGCCAGCAGCTTAGTTTCTCGGGGGGGCACCTTC
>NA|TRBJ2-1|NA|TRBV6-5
CASSYSDSYNEQFF
TGTGCCAGCAGTTACTCCGACAGCTACAATGAGCAGTTCTTC
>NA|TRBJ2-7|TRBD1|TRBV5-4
CASSLDRGYEQYF
TGTGCCAGCAGCTTAGACAGGGGGTACGAGCAGTACTTC
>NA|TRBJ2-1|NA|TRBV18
CASSPPLNEQFF
TGTGCCAGCTCACCCCCCCTGAATGAGCAGTTCTTC
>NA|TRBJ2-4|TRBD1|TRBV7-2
CASSETGAKNIQYF
TGTGCCAGCAGCGAGACAGGGGCCAAAAACATTCAGTACTTC
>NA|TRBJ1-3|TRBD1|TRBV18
CASSPGTAGNTIYF
TGTGCCAGCAGCCCCGGGACAGCAGGAAACACCATATATTTT
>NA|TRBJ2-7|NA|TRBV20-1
CSAARDYEQYF
TGCAGTGCAGCGCGGGACTACGAGCAGTACTTC
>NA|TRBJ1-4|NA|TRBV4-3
CASSQDTHPTNEKLFF
TGCGCCAGCAGCCAAGATACACACCCAACTAATGAAAAACTGTTTTTT
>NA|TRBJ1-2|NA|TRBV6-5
CASSYGPAVYGYTF
TGTGCCAGCAGTTACGGGCCGGCAGTGTATGGCTACACCTTC
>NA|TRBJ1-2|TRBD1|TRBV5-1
CASGDRDRVDGYTF
TGCGCCAGCGGGGACCGGGACAGAGTTGATGGCTACACCTTC
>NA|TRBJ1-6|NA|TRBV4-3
CASSQSPSGSSYNSPLHF
TGCGCCAGCAGCCAAAGCCCGAGCGGAAGCTCCTATAATTCACCCCTCCACTTT
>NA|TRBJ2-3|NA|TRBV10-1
CASSDQGRGTDTQYF
TGCGCCAGCAGTGACCAGGGAAGGGGCACAGATACGCAGTATTTT
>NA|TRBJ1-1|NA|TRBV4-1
CASSQDLGGWLDTEAFF
TGCGCCAGCAGCCAAGATCTCGGGGGGTGGTTGGACACTGAAGCTTTCTTT
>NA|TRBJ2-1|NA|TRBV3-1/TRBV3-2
CASSHGGVGDRDYNEQFF
TGTGCCAGCAGCCACGGAGGGGTAGGAGACAGGGACTACAATGAGCAGTTCTTC
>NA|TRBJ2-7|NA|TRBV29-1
CSVEGSGDPYEQYF
TGCAGCGTTGAAGGGTCGGGGGACCCCTACGAGCAGTACTTC
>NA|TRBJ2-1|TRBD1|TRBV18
CASSPRKVGQGSYNEQFF
TGTGCCAGCTCACCTCGGAAGGTAGGACAGGGATCCTACAATGAGCAGTTCTTC
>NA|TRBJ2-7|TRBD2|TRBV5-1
CASSLASTSGGDEQYF
TGCGCCAGCAGCTTGGCTTCGACTAGCGGGGGGGACGAGCAGTACTTC
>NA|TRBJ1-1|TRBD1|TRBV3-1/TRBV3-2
CASSQRTGAVNTEAFF
TGTGCCAGCAGCCAAAGGACAGGGGCGGTGAACACTGAAGCTTTCTTT
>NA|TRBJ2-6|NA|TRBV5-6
CASSPPFSGFSSGANVLTF
TGTGCCAGCAGCCCGCCGTTCTCGGGGTTTAGCTCTGGGGCCAACGTCCTGACTTTC
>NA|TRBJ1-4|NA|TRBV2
CASSAYGGGGNEKLFF
TGTGCCAGCAGTGCCTACGGGGGAGGGGGTAATGAAAAACTGTTTTTT
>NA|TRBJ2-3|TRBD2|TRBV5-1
CASSDGLAGGTDTQYF
TGCGCCAGCAGCGACGGACTAGCGGGGGGCACAGATACGCAGTATTTT
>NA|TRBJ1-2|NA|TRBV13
CASRTRHGGRGYGYTF
TGTGCCAGCAGGACCCGCCACGGGGGGCGCGGCTATGGCTACACCTTC
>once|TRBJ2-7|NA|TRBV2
CALRIQGFDEQYF
TGTGCCCTTCGTATACAGGGATTTGACGAGCAGTACTTC
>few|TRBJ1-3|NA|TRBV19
CASSEGTSGNTIYF
TGTGCCAGTAGTGAGGGGACATCTGGAAACACCATATATTTT
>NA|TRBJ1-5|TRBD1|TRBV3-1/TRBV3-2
CASSQGFQGALGNQPQHF
TGTGCCAGCAGCCAGGGGTTTCAGGGGGCTTTAGGCAATCAGCCCCAGCATTTT
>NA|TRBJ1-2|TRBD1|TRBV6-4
CASSANGQGAYYGYTF
TGTGCCAGCAGTGCCAACGGACAGGGGGCTTACTATGGCTACACCTTC
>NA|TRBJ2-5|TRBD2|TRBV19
CATLGGLQETQYF
TGTGCCACCCTGGGGGGACTACAAGAGACCCAGTACTTC
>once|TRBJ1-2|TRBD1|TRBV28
CASSLGTGSGYTF
TGTGCCAGCAGTTTAGGGACAGGGTCCGGCTACACCTTC
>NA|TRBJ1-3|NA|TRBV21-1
CASSKAPRHRDSGNTIYF
TGTGCCAGCAGCAAAGCACCCCGCCACAGGGACTCTGGAAACACCATATATTTT
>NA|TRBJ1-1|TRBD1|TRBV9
CASSPRQGGTEAFF
TGTGCCAGCAGCCCCCGACAGGGAGGCACTGAAGCTTTCTTT
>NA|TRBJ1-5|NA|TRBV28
CASSQGSNQPQHF
TGTGCCAGCAGCCAGGGGAGCAATCAGCCCCAGCATTTT
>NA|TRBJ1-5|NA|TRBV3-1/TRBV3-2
CASSQGLGPQHF
TGTGCCAGCAGCCAAGGACTCGGGCCCCAGCATTTT
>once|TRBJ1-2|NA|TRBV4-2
CASSQEVESRYTF
TGTGCCAGCAGCCAAGAAGTAGAGAGCCGCTACACCTTC
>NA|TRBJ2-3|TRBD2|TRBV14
CASSQTFSGGSTDTQYF
TGTGCCAGCAGCCAAACCTTTAGCGGGGGGAGCACAGATACGCAGTATTTT
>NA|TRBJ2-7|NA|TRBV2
CASSDLPLGEQYF
TGTGCCAGCAGTGACCTGCCCCTCGGGGAGCAGTACTTC